Here is one T cell receptor beta chain with its context. This CDR3 comprises 21 residues. The data stem from a study of blood T cell repertoires in COVID-19. Turning to the study itself: Samples came from the United States, Italy and Spain, spanning acute and convalescent COVID-19.

Participants had their cohort set by participant-reported clinical history. Someone with COVID-19 had been met by exposed participants within 2 weeks before study entry. In the authors' workflow: Counts of nucleated cells, estimated from reference gene primer amplification, were obtained. Assay: immunoSEQ multiplex PCR; the TCRdb copy retains only in-frame clones and omits some. The D gene and trimming were derived from the DNA, and the V and J assignments and clone size from that table. The sample has a few hundred thousand clones; 70% to 90% are singletons. The TCR originated in a woman aged 45-65 years who had been exposed to COVID-19. What was sequenced was PBMCs or T cells enriched from blood (not recorded which). This chain links TRBV12-2 with TRBJ1-5; the D call in the table, TRBD1, was not verified against the DNA. TRBV12-2 counts as a pseudogene. In nucleotides, the CDR3 is TGTGCAAGTCGCTTTACCCCCAGGACGGGTTTTTCAGGGGCTGGCAATCAGCCCCAGCATTTT. This encodes CASRFTPRTGFSGAGNQPQHF.